These 11 T cell receptor beta chains came from one sample sequenced in a study of follicular helper T cells after annual influenza vaccination. Stated time point: 2015-2016 season, pre-vaccination. TCRdb's table, derived via immunoSEQ multiplex PCR, lists solely in-frame clones and lacks some. The sample carries 700 or so clones, more than 75% recorded once. The specimen was CXCR5+ CD38+ circulating T follicular helper cells from blood, collected on the day of influenza vaccination. The subset here: circulating Tfh, non-naive CD4+CXCR5+PD-1+ (ICOS+CD38+ or ICOS-CD38-). Every receptor here comes from an adult who received the influenza vaccine.

This clone came up once. The V and J genes are TRBV18 and TRBJ2-5; D call uncertain. Germline V gene data show CDR1 as KGHSH and CDR2 as LQKENI. The CDR3 totals 13 residues. Trimming shortened V by 2 bases and J by 1 base, and 5 bases separated the two germline ends. In DNA, the CDR3 is TGTGCCAGCTCACCAGGATTCCAAGAGACCCAGTACTTC. This translates into CASSPGFQETQYF.

The chain is built from TRBV27 and TRBJ1-2, with D maybe TRBD1 (5 bases). V shed 5 bases and J shed 0 bases, with 7 bases lying between them. Germline V gives CDR1 MNHEY, CDR2 SMNVEV (reference sequence). CDR3 length: 13 residues. CDR3 amino acids: CASSTRANYGYTF. For the CDR3, the DNA is TGTGCCAGCAGTACCAGGGCTAACTATGGCTACACCTTC.

This clone was counted once. The chain links TRBV19 to TRBJ2-2, with 10 bases aligning to TRBD2. Losses at the gene ends were 5 bases for V and 1 base for J; bases not matched to a gene: 4. CDR3 length: 16 residues. The germline V gene encodes CDR1 LNHDA and CDR2 SQIVND (reference sequence). The CDR3 region is CASSPRLAGNTGELFF. Written as DNA, the CDR3 is TGTGCCAGTAGTCCCAGACTAGCGGGGAACACCGGGGAGCTGTTTTTT. The entire variable domain, with the rest obtained from reference TRBV19 and TRBJ2-2, is as follows: DGGITQSPKYLFRKEGQNVTLSCEQNLNHDAMYWYRQDPGQGLRLIYYSQIVNDFQKGDIAEGYSVSREKKESFPLTVTSAQKNPTAFYLCASSPRLAGNTGELFFGEGSRLTVL.

The chain has TRBV15 and TRBJ1-4; TRBD1 might be the D (5 bases). The CDR3 is 15 residues long. The V and J ends lost 1 base and 1 base respectively, with 7 bases between them. The germline V gene has CDR1 LNHNV and CDR2 YYDKDF (reference sequence). The CDR3 reads CATSRGGLTNEKLFF. Written as DNA, the CDR3 is TGTGCCACCAGCAGAGGGGGCCTAACTAATGAAAAACTGTTTTTT.

The genes are TRBV6-6 and TRBJ2-2, with unresolved D. V lost 4 bases to trimming and J lost 0 bases, with 3 bases between them. CDR1 is MNHNY and CDR2 is SVGAGI in the germline V gene (reference sequence). The CDR3 contains 13 residues. The CDR3 bases are TGTGCCAGCAGTTCTCCGAACACCGGGGAGCTGTTTTTT. It is translated as CASSSPNTGELFF.

A remark on this clone: Other DNA sequences in this specimen translate into the identical CDR3. The V gene is TRBV11-3, the J gene TRBJ1-1; D unclear. Trimming took off 0 bases at V and 6 bases at J, with 14 bases between the two ends. Germline loops: CDR1 SGHNT, CDR2 YENEEA. This CDR3 has 15 amino acids. In DNA form, the CDR3 reads TGTGCCAGCAGCTTAGAAGCTTCACCGAGCTCTGAAGCTTTCTTT. This encodes CASSLEASPSSEAFF.

The chain is built from TRBV7-2 and TRBJ1-1, with a tentative D call TRBD1 (5 bases). V lost 5 bases to trimming and J lost 1 base, with 14 bases between them. The CDR3 consists of 15 residues. CDR1 SGHTA and CDR2 FQGNSA come from the germline V gene. In DNA, the CDR3 is TGTGCCAGCAGCCACGCGGGACGACAGAACACTGAAGCTTTCTTT. Translated, it gives CASSHAGRQNTEAFF.

The V and J genes are TRBV29-1 and TRBJ1-3, with no clear D. V lost 5 bases to trimming and J lost 2 bases, with 7 bases between them. Germline V CDR1 and CDR2: SQVTM, ANQGSEA. The CDR3 covers 12 residues. The CDR3 loop reads CSVSTPGNTIYF. The DNA of the CDR3 is TGCAGCGTTTCCACACCTGGAAACACCATATATTTT.

This chain links TRBV7-2 with TRBJ2-7; TRBD1 aligns across 8 bases. V trimming: 1 base; J trimming: 4 bases; junction bases outside the gene matches: 0. The CDR3 is 13 amino acids. Germline CDR1 SGHTA, CDR2 FQGNSA. CDR3 protein: CASSLDRGYEQYF. CDR3 bases: TGTGCCAGCAGCTTAGACAGGGGGTACGAGCAGTACTTC.

The chain employs TRBV10-3 and TRBJ2-5, with TRBD1 matching over 10 bases. Per the germline V gene, CDR1 is ENHRY and CDR2 is SYGVKD. This CDR3 spans 15 amino acids. The ends lost 3 bases at V and 6 bases at J; junction bases unmatched: 7. CDR3 region: CAISDATGGAKTQYF. The CDR3 DNA is TGTGCCATCAGTGACGCGACAGGGGGCGCGAAGACCCAGTACTTC.

This chain links TRBV4-2 with TRBJ2-2; 8 positions agree with TRBD1. This CDR3 contains 17 residues. Unmatched junction bases numbered 11, after V lost 4 bases and J lost 4 bases. The germline V gene encodes CDR1 LGHNA and CDR2 YNFKEQ. The CDR3 sequence: CASSRRAGGYGTGELFF. DNA for the CDR3: TGTGCCAGCAGCCGTCGAGCAGGGGGCTATGGCACCGGGGAGCTGTTTTTT.